The 25 T cell receptor beta chains below were found in one sample sequenced in a study of CD8+CD57+ T cells in acquired aplastic anemia. According to the study, genomic DNA was the template for TCR beta VDJ and CDR3 profiling. TCRdb itself ran the reads through MiXCR, one entry per CDR3 protein. The table shows some 130,000 distinct CDR3 sequences, with 48% occurring only once. The sequenced sample was sorted CD4+, CD8+, or CD8+CD57+ T cells (not recorded which) from PBMCs. All receptors derive from a human donor in good health, serving as a control.

The J gene is TRBJ1-1, the V gene TRBV7-8; 8 bases are a match to TRBD1. J gave up 4 bases and V 5 bases, and 9 bases lay outside the gene matches. The germline gives CDR1 SGHVS, CDR2 FQNEAQ. This CDR3 comprises 15 residues. The CDR3 loop reads CASSPGTGGRTEAFF. In DNA form, the CDR3 reads TGTGCCAGCAGCCCTGGGACAGGAGGGCGCACTGAAGCTTTCTTT.

Many counts were recorded for this clonotype. The genes are TRBV4-1 and TRBJ1-3; 8 bases are shared with TRBD1. Germline V gene lookup returns CDR1 MGHRA and CDR2 YSYEKL. V shed 1 base and J 4 bases; nucleotides not matched to a gene: 12. The CDR3 runs to 18 residues. The CDR3 sequence: CASSQARLQGAAGNTIYF. The CDR3 coding sequence is TGCGCCAGCAGCCAAGCGCGATTGCAGGGGGCCGCCGGAAACACCATATATTTT.

The chain uses TRBV6-5 and TRBJ2-6; D might be TRBD1 (5 bases). The V end lost 2 bases, the J end lost 4 bases, and 12 bases lay between the germline ends. The CDR3 runs to 16 residues. From germline, CDR1 is MNHEY and CDR2 SVGAGI. The CDR3 region is CASSYRTGPGANVLTF. In DNA form, the CDR3 reads TGTGCCAGCAGTTACCGAACAGGTCCCGGGGCCAACGTCCTGACTTTC.

The V and J genes are TRBV7-2 and TRBJ2-3; the match to TRBD2 covers 9 bases. The V gene end was trimmed by 5 bases and the J gene end by 0 bases; junction bases not matched to a gene: 6. This CDR3 has 16 residues. CDR1 SGHTA and CDR2 FQGNSA come from the germline V gene. The DNA of the CDR3 is TGTGCCAGCAGCCTTAGCGGGGGCCGCAGCACAGATACGCAGTATTTT. This codes for CASSLSGGRSTDTQYF.

This clonotype was observed at least ten times. V gene TRBV11-2 combines with J gene TRBJ2-1; 7 bases agree with TRBD1. The CDR3 spans 16 residues. V lost 4 bases, J lost 5 bases, and 11 bases stayed unmatched. Germline lookup yields CDR1 SGHAT and CDR2 FQNNGV. CDR3 bases: TGTGCCAGCAGCTCCAAGGTCACAGGGGACCACAATGAGCAGTTCTTC. This encodes CASSSKVTGDHNEQFF.

V and J are TRBV29-1 and TRBJ1-1, with no clear D. CDR1 SQVTM and CDR2 ANQGSEA come from the germline V gene. Trimming shortened V by 6 bases and J by 6 bases, and 5 bases separated the two germline ends. The CDR3 runs to 9 residues. CDR3 residues: CSVRAEAFF. CDR3 in DNA: TGCAGCGTCCGCGCTGAAGCTTTCTTT.

This clonotype was observed at least ten times. The chain links TRBV6-2 or TRBV6-3 to TRBJ2-1, with D perhaps TRBD2 (5 bases). Trimming cost V 8 bases and J 0 bases, with 5 bases left between them. From germline, CDR1 is MNHEY and CDR2 SVGEGT. The CDR3 contains 12 residues. The CDR3 coding sequence is TGTGCCAGCCTAGCCTCCTACAATGAGCAGTTCTTC. This translates into CASLASYNEQFF.

The DNA of the CDR3 is TGTGCCATCAGTGAGTCCTCTAGCGGGAGTTTGTACAATGAGCAGTTCTTC. Protein sequence: CAISESSSGSLYNEQFF. The V call is TRBV10-3, the J call TRBJ2-1; TRBD2 matches at 10 bases. After removal of 0 bases from V and 4 bases from J, the junction contained 6 bases not matched to a gene. Germline V CDR1 and CDR2: ENHRY, SYGVKD. CDR3 length: 17 amino acids.

In this sample, this clonotype turned up once. The gene calls are TRBV15 and TRBJ2-3; D is ambiguous. This CDR3 is 12 amino acids long. Germline assignment: CDR1 LNHNV and CDR2 YYDKDF (reference sequence). Trimming cost V 8 bases and J 4 bases, with 10 bases left between them. This CDR3 is CATGYNADTQYF. In DNA form, the CDR3 reads TGTGCCACCGGTTATAACGCAGATACGCAGTATTTT.

Here the CDR3 reads CASSWGGPSTDTQYF. Here the CDR3 DNA reads TGTGCCAGCAGTTGGGGCGGTCCTAGCACAGATACGCAGTATTTT. The rearrangement links TRBV11-1 to TRBJ2-3, with D perhaps matching TRBD1 (5 bases). CDR1 and CDR2 from the germline V gene are SGHAT and FQDESV (reference sequence). This CDR3 region has 15 residues. V shed 6 bases and J shed 0 bases, with 13 bases lying between them.

V gene TRBV19 combines with J gene TRBJ1-3; a weak D match, TRBD1 (5 bases). Trimming left V 4 bases short and J 0 bases short, with 19 bases between. The CDR3 contains 18 residues. Germline assignment: CDR1 LNHDA and CDR2 SQIVND (reference sequence). The chain's CDR3 is CASSTVHGGASSGNTIYF. In nucleotides, the CDR3 is TGTGCCAGTAGTACGGTACACGGTGGGGCTTCCTCTGGAAACACCATATATTTT.

This chain joins TRBV10-3 and TRBJ1-1; possible D gene TRBD1, 5 bases. The CDR3 consists of 16 residues. Germline CDR1 and CDR2: ENHRY and SYGVKD. The V and J ends lost 3 bases and 7 bases respectively, with 21 bases between them. The CDR3 is CAISEHQGDQRGEAFF. CDR3 in DNA: TGTGCCATCAGTGAACACCAAGGGGACCAGAGGGGTGAAGCTTTCTTT.

The chain has TRBV10-3 and TRBJ1-5; D unresolved. The CDR3 contains 15 residues. V gave up 0 bases and J gave up 2 bases, with 8 bases separating them. Germline V gene sequence: CDR1 ENHRY, CDR2 SYGVKD. The CDR3 reads CAISESSDGNQPQHF. CDR3 nucleotides: TGTGCCATCAGTGAGTCTTCAGATGGCAATCAGCCCCAGCATTTT.

This clonotype was found many times. J is TRBJ1-5 and V is TRBV7-8, with TRBD1 as a possible D gene (6 bases). The CDR3 runs 15 residues. Germline assignment: CDR1 SGHVS and CDR2 FQNEAQ. Trimming left V 5 bases short and J 6 bases short, with 17 bases between. CDR3: CASSLRGGRGQPQHF. CDR3 bases: TGTGCCAGCAGCCTTAGGGGGGGTCGAGGTCAGCCCCAGCATTTT.

On this clonotype: An end of the junction differs from the germline gene, which may be a read error. CDR3 in DNA: TGTGCCACCAGTGAGAGTCAGGGATCGCAAGAGGCCCAGTACTTC. As protein: CATSESQGSQEAQYF. The V and J genes are TRBV24-1 and TRBJ2-5, with a weak D call TRBD1 (5 bases). The length of the CDR3 is 15 residues. The germline V gene has CDR1 KGHDR and CDR2 SFDVKD.

V gene TRBV7-6 combines with J gene TRBJ2-6; D unclear. The V gene lost 2 bases and the J gene lost 0 bases, with 8 bases spanning the gap. This CDR3 has 16 residues. Germline V gives CDR1 SGHVS, CDR2 FNYEAQ. CDR3 coding DNA: TGTGCCAGCAGCTTACAGCCTAGCTCTGGGGCCAACGTCCTGACTTTC. Its translation is CASSLQPSSGANVLTF.

This chain uses TRBV7-9 with TRBJ1-2, with a weak D call TRBD1 (5 bases). The ends were cut back, 1 base at V and 3 bases at J, with 9 bases in the middle. Germline CDR1 is SEHNR and CDR2 is FQNEAQ (reference sequence). This CDR3 is built from 14 residues. CDR3 protein: CASSLVGADYGYTF. CDR3 sequence (DNA): TGTGCCAGCAGCTTAGTAGGGGCTGACTATGGCTACACCTTC.

This sequence joins TRBV10-3 and TRBJ1-6; TRBD1 matches 7 bases. Germline assignment: CDR1 ENHRY and CDR2 SYGVKD. The V and J ends lost 5 bases and 4 bases, in that order; junction bases with no gene match: 5. This CDR3 region has 15 residues. The CDR3 coding sequence is TGTGCCATCAGTCTCTCGGGACAGTATAATTCACCCCTCCACTTT. It specifies CAISLSGQYNSPLHF.

V is TRBV7-9 and J is TRBJ2-7, with TRBD1 as a possible D gene (6 bases). Deletions cut 2 bases from V and 4 bases from J, with 9 bases between. Germline values: CDR1 SEHNR, CDR2 FQNEAQ (reference sequence). This CDR3 has 13 residues. CDR3 DNA: TGTGCCAGCAGCTTACAGGGGATTTACGAGCAGTACTTC. It encodes CASSLQGIYEQYF.

In this sample, this clonotype turned up many times. The chain uses TRBV6-2 or TRBV6-3 and TRBJ1-5; TRBD1 might be the D (6 bases). V lost 9 bases and J 0 bases, leaving 15 bases between the germline ends. CDR3 length equals 15 residues. Germline lookup yields CDR1 MNHEY and CDR2 SVGEGT. The CDR3, as DNA: TGTGCCAGTAGAGTACAGGGTATTAGCAATCAGCCCCAGCATTTT. It translates to CASRVQGISNQPQHF.

This clonotype has at least ten counts. The J gene is TRBJ2-7, the V gene TRBV19, with D tentatively TRBD1 or TRBD2 (5 bases each). The CDR3 sequence is 15 residues long. Germline CDR1 LNHDA, CDR2 SQIVND (reference sequence). V lost 3 bases and J 2 bases, leaving 14 bases between the germline ends. The CDR3 sequence: CASSIGTIAPYEQYF. The CDR3 region has the DNA TGTGCCAGTAGTATCGGGACCATAGCCCCCTACGAGCAGTACTTC. The full variable domain, with the rest looked up from reference TRBV19 and TRBJ2-7, is DGGITQSPKYLFRKEGQNVTLSCEQNLNHDAMYWYRQDPGQGLRLIYYSQIVNDFQKGDIAEGYSVSREKKESFPLTVTSAQKNPTAFYLCASSIGTIAPYEQYFGPGTRLTVT.

The sample holds a few counts of this clonotype. The CDR3, as DNA: TGCAGTGCTAGAGACAGCTTGGAGACCCAGTACTTC. This sequence encodes CSARDSLETQYF. The chain couples TRBV20-1 to TRBJ2-5, with unresolved D. The germline V gene encodes CDR1 DFQATT and CDR2 SNEGSKA (reference sequence). The CDR3 length is 12 residues. V was shortened by 0 bases and J by 5 bases, with 7 bases between the two germline ends.

The V gene is TRBV11-2, the J gene TRBJ1-5; TRBD1 matches 7 bases. V was pared by 5 bases and J by 2 bases, with 9 bases of the junction left unmatched. Germline lookup yields CDR1 SGHAT and CDR2 FQNNGV. This CDR3 region has 16 residues. CDR3 loop: CASSPHQGGGNQPQHF. CDR3 DNA sequence: TGTGCCAGCAGCCCCCACCAGGGGGGCGGCAATCAGCCCCAGCATTTT.

V and J are TRBV10-2 and TRBJ2-7, with a tentative D call TRBD2 (5 bases). Looked up from germline, CDR1 is WSHSY and CDR2 is SAAADI. V lost 9 bases and J 2 bases, leaving 17 bases between the germline ends. The CDR3 has 14 amino acids. CDR3 amino acids: CASTRGIAPYEQYF. In nucleotides, the CDR3 is TGCGCCAGTACCCGGGGTATCGCGCCCTACGAGCAGTACTTC.

Regarding this clonotype: One end of the junction varies from germline; a read error may be responsible. The rearrangement uses TRBV9 and TRBJ2-1, with D maybe TRBD2 (7 bases). Germline CDR1 SGDLS, CDR2 YYNGEE. There are 12 residues in the CDR3. CDR3: CARSVGGHEQFF. CDR3 nucleotides: TGCGCCAGGAGCGTGGGGGGGCATGAGCAGTTCTTC.